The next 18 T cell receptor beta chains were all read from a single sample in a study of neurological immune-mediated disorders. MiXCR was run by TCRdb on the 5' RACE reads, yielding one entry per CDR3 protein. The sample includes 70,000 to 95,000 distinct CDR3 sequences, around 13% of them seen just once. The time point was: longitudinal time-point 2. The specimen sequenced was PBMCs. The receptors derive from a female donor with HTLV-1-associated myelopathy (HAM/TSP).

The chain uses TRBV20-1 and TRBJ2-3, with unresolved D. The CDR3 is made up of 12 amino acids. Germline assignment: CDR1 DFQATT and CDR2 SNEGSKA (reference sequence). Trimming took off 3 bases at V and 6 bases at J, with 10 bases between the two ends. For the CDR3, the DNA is TGCAGTGCTAGGTCTTCACAGGATACGCAGTATTTT. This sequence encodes CSARSSQDTQYF.

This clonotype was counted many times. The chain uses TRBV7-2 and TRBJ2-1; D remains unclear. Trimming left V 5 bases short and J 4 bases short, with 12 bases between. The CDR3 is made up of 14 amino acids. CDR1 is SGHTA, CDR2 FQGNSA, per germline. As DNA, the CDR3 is TGTGCCAGCAGCGCTTCCCACGATTACAATGAGCAGTTCTTC. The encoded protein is CASSASHDYNEQFF.

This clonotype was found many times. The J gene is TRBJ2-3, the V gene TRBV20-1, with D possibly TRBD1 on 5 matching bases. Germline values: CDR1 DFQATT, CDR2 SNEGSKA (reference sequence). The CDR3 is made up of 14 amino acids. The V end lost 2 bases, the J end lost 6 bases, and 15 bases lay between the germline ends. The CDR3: CSARSRGLGDTQYF. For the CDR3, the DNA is TGCAGTGCTAGAAGTAGGGGATTAGGGGATACGCAGTATTTT.

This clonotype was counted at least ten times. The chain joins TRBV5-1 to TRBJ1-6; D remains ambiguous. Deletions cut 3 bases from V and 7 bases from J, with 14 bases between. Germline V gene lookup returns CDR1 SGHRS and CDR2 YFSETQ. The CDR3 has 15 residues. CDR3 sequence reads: CASSSRPDSNSPLHF. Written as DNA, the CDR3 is TGCGCCAGCAGCTCGAGACCGGACTCCAATTCACCCCTCCACTTT.

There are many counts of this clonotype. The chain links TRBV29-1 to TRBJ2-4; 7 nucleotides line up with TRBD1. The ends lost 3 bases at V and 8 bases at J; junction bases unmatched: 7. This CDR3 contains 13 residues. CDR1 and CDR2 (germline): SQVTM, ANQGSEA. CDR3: CSVEAQGVDIQYF. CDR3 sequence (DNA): TGCAGCGTTGAGGCGCAGGGGGTAGACATTCAGTACTTC. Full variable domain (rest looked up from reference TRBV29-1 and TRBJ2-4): SAVISQKPSRDICQRGTSLTIQCQVDSQVTMMFWYRQQPGQSLTLIATANQGSEATYESGFVIDKFPISRPNLTFSTLTVSNMSPEDSSIYLCSVEAQGVDIQYFGAGTRLSVL.

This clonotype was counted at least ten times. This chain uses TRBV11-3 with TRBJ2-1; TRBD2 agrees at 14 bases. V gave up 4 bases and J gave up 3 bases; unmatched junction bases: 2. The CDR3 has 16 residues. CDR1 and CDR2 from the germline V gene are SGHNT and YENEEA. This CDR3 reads CASSSTSGGDYNEQFF. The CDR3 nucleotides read TGTGCCAGCAGCTCGACTAGCGGGGGGGACTACAATGAGCAGTTCTTC.

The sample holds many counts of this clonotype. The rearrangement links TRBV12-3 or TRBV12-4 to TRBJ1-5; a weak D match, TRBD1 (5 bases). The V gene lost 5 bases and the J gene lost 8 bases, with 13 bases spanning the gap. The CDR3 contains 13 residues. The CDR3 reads CASSGGGGEPQHF. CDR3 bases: TGTGCCAGCAGTGGCGGGGGTGGAGAGCCCCAGCATTTT.

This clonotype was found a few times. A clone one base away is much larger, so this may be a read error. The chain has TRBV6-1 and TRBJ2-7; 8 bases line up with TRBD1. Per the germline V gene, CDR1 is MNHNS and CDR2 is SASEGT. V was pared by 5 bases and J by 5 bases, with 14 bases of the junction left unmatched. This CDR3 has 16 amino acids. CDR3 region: CASSTPPGQVKDEQYF. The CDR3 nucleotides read TGTGCCAGCAGTACCCCCCCGGGACAGGTGAAGGACGAGCAGTACTTC.

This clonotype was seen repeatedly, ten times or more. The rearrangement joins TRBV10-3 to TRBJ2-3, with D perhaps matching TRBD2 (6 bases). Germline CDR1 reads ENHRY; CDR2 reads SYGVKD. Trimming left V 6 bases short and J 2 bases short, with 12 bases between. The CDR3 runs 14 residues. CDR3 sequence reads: CAISRLELTDTQYF. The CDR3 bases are TGTGCCATCAGCAGACTAGAGCTCACAGATACGCAGTATTTT.

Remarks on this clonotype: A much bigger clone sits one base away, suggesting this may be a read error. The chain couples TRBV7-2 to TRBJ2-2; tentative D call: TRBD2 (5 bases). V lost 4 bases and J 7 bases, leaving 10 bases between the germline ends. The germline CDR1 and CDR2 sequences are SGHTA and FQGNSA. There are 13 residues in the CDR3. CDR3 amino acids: CASSSRRCGELFF. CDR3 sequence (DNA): TGTGCCAGCAGCTCCAGGAGGTGCGGGGAGCTGTTTTTT.

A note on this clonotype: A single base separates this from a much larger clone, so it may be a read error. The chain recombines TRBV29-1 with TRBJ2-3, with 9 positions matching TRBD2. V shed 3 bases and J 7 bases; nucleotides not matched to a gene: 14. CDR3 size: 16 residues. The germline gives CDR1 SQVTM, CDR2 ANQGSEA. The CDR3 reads CSVDDLAGGPQNTQYF. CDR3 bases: TGCAGCGTTGATGATCTCGCGGGGGGGCCTCAGAATACGCAGTATTTT.

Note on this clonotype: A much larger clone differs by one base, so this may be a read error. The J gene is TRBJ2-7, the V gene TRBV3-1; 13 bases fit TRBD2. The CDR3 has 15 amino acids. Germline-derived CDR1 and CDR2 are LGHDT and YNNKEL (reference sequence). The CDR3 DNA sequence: TGTGCCAACAGCCAGGGACTAGCGGGGTCCTACGAGCAGTACTTC. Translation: CANSQGLAGSYEQYF.

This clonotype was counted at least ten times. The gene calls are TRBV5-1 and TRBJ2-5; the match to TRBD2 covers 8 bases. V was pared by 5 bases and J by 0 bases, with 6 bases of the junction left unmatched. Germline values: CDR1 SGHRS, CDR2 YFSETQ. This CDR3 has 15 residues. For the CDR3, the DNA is TGCGCCAGCAGTACCAGCGGGGGTAACCAAGAGACCCAGTACTTC. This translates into CASSTSGGNQETQYF. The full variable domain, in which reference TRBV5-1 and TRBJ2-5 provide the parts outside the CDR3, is KAGVTQTPRYLIKTRGQQVTLSCSPISGHRSVSWYQQTPGQGLQFLFEYFSETQRNKGNFPGRFSGRQFSNSRSEMNVSTLELGDSALYLCASSTSGGNQETQYFGPGTRLLVL.

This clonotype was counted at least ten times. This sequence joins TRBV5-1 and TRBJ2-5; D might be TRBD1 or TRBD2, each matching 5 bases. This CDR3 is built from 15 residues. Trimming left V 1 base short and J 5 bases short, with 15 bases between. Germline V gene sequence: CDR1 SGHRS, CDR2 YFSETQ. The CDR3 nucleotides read TGCGCCAGCAGCTTGACCGGGGCCCAAAGTGAGACCCAGTACTTC. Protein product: CASSLTGAQSETQYF.

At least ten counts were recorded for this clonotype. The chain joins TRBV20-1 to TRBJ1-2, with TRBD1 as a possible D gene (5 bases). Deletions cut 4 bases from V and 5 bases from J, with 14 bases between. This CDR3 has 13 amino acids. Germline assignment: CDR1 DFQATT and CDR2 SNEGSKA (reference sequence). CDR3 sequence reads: CSAIPTGVYGYTF. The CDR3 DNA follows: TGCAGTGCTATACCGACGGGGGTTTATGGCTACACCTTC.

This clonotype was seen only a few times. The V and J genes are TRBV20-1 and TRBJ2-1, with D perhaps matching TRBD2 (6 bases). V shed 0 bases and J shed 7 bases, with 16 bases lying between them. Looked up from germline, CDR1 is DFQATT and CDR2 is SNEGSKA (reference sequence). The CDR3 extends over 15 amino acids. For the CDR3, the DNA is TGCAGTGCTAGAGATGGACGAGGGGCGGGGAATGAGCAGTTCTTC. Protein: CSARDGRGAGNEQFF.

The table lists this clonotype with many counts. The CDR3 protein is CASQGQGESSYNEQFF. For the CDR3, the DNA is TGCGCCAGCCAAGGACAGGGGGAAAGCTCCTACAATGAGCAGTTCTTC. V and J are TRBV5-1 and TRBJ2-1; the match to TRBD1 covers 10 bases. The J segment lost 0 bases and the V segment lost 7 bases, leaving 7 bases of the junction unmatched. Germline CDR1 reads SGHRS; CDR2 reads YFSETQ. The CDR3 consists of 16 residues.

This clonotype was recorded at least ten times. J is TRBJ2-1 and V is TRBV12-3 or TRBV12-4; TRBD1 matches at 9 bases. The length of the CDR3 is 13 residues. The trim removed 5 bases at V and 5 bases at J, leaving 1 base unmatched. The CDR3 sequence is CASSRTGDNEQFF. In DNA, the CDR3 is TGTGCCAGCAGTCGGACAGGGGACAATGAGCAGTTCTTC.